This TCR beta chain was captured in a study of CD8 T cells in Susac syndrome. Random hexamers were used to reverse transcribe an amount of roughly 0.45 to 1 ug RNA. TCRdb re-derived calls from the immunoSEQ multiplex PCR reads in MiXCR, one entry per CDR3 protein. The sample has 150,000 to 200,000 distinct CDR3 sequences; just under 95% are singletons. Negative isolation yielded the CD8+ and CD4+ T cells, while FACS enriched the TEMRA cells. CDR1 and CDR2 from the germline V gene are SGHRS and YFSETQ. The length of the CDR3 is 14 residues. V lost 5 bases and J lost 7; bases outside the gene matches: 5.

The source of this sequence is a human donor in good health. The sample comprised CD4+ T cells from PBMCs. The rearrangement joins TRBV5-1 to TRBJ1-6; TRBD1 matches 8 bases. The CDR3 region has the DNA TGCGCCAGCAGGTGGGACAGGACGAATTCACCCCTCCACTTT. Translated: CASRWDRTNSPLHF.